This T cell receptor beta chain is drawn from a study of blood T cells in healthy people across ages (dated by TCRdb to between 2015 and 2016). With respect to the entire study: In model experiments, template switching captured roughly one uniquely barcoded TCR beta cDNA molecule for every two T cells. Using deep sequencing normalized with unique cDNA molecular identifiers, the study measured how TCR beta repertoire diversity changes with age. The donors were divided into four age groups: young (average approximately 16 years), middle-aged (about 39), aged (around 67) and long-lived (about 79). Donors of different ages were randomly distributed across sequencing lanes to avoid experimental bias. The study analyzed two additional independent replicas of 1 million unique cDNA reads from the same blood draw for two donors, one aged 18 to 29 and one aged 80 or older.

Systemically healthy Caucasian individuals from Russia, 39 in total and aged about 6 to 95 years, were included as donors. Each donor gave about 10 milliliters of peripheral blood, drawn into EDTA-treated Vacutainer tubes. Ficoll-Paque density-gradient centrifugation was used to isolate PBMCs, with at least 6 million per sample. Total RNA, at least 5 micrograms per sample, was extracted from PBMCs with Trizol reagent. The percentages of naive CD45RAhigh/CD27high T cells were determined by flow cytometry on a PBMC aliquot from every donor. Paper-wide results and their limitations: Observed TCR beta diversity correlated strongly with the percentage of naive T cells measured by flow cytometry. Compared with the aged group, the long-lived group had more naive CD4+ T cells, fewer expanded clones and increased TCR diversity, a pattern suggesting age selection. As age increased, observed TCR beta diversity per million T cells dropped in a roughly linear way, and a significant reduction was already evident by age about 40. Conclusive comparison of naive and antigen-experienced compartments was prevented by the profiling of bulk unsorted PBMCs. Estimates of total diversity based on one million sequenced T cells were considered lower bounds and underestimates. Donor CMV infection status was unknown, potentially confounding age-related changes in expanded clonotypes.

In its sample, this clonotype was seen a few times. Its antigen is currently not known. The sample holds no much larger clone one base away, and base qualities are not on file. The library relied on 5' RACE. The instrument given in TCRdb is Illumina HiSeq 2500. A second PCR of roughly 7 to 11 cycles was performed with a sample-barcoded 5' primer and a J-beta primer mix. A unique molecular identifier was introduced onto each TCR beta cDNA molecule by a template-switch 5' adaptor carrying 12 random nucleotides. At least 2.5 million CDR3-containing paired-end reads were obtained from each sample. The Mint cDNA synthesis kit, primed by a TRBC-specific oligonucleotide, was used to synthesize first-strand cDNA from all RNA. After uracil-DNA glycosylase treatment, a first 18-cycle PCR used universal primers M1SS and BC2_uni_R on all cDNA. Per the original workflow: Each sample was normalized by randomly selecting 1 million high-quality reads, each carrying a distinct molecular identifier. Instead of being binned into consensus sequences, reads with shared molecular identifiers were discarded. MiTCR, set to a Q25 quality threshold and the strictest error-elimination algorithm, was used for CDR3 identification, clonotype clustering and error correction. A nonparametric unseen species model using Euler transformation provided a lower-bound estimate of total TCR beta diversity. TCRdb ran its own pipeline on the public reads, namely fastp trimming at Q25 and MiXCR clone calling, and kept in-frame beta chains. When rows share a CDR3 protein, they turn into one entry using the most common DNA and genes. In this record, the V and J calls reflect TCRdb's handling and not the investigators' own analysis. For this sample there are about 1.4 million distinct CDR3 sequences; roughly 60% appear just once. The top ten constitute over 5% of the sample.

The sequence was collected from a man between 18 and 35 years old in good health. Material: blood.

In nucleotide form, the sequence is TGTGCCAGTGGGCGGGACAGATCAAGCGAGCAGTACTTC. Its coded protein is CASGRDRSSEQYF. The sequence joins TRBV6-1 to TRBJ2-7; TRBD1 might be the D gene, on 7 matching bases. As encoded in the germline V gene, CDR1 is MNHNS while CDR2 is SASEGT. V is cut by 9 bases and J by 6 bases, and the space between the germline ends is 18 bases. Including the terminal cysteine and phenylalanine, the CDR3 comprises 13 residues. The retained sequence is limited to the CDR3, 39 bases, with the frame set at the first base.